The TCR beta chain described here comes from a study of spatial heterogeneity in lung cancer. Background on the study: More beta-chain than alpha-chain sequences were consistently detected.

Time point reported: sample taken at primary tumor resection. Whole RNA was taken from tumor, nontumor lung or frozen PBMC; it was then sequenced unsorted. V was trimmed by 6 bases and J by 2 bases, leaving 13 bases between them. This CDR3 is built from 14 residues. Germline-derived CDR1 and CDR2 are MNHNY and SVGAGI (reference sequence). This clonotype has only a few counts. Antigen unknown. Individual TCR cDNA molecules each bore their own unique molecular identifier. TCRdb re-analysed the 5' RACE reads in MiXCR, keeping a single row per CDR3 protein. The sample has about 50,000 distinct CDR3 sequences; 7.6% are singletons. Findings and caveats of the study: Ubiquitous, expanded tumor-derived TCRs were more frequently observed in blood at resection than at follow-up.

The chain joins TRBV6-6 to TRBJ2-5, with a weak D call TRBD2 (6 bases). The source was PBMCs, collected at surgery. This clonotype originated in a female donor with early-stage non-small cell lung cancer. CDR3 in DNA: TGTGCCAGCAGATTTGCGGGATATCAAGAGACCCAGTACTTC. Translating gives CASRFAGYQETQYF.